Listed here are 13 T cell receptor beta chains from one sample, sequenced in a study of blood T cell repertoires in COVID-19. The data were produced by immunoSEQ multiplex PCR, yet TCRdb's version contains in-frame clones alone and is incomplete. The sample lists approximately 390,000 clones, roughly 86% occurring once. The sample consisted of PBMCs or T cells enriched from blood (not recorded which). The source is a woman between 35 and 50 years old with acute COVID-19.

The gene calls are TRBV5-1 and TRBJ1-2; 11 bases are shared with TRBD1. Germline V gene sequence: CDR1 SGHRS, CDR2 YFSETQ. The CDR3 runs 15 residues. Losses at the gene ends were 4 bases for V and 8 bases for J; bases not matched to a gene: 10. The CDR3 reads CASSHGQGAREGYTF. CDR3 nucleotide sequence: TGCGCCAGCAGCCACGGACAGGGGGCGCGAGAAGGCTACACCTTC.

The V and J genes are TRBV7-9 and TRBJ2-7; D remains unclear. The CDR3 is 13 amino acids. Looked up from germline, CDR1 is SEHNR and CDR2 is FQNEAQ (reference sequence). V lost 4 bases, J lost 1 base, and 8 bases lay in between. CDR3 in DNA: TGTGCCAGCAGCTCGCCAGGATCCTACGAGCAGTACTTC. This encodes CASSSPGSYEQYF.

This clone was picked up a small number of times. This rearrangement joins TRBV2 to TRBJ2-7, with 14 bases identical to TRBD2. CDR3 length: 13 residues. Germline-derived CDR1 and CDR2 are SNHLY and FYNNEI. After removal of 10 bases from V and 7 bases from J, the junction contained 6 bases not matched to a gene. The CDR3 nucleotides read TGTGCCATCACCCGGACTAGCGGGGGGGAGCAGTACTTC. Amino acids: CAITRTSGGEQYF.

This chain connects TRBV5-4 to TRBJ1-2; 11 bases line up with TRBD1. CDR1 is SGHNT and CDR2 is YYREEE in the germline V gene (reference sequence). J was trimmed by 3 bases and V by 4 bases; bases with no gene match: 8. The CDR3 extends over 16 amino acids. The CDR3 loop reads CASSRHRDRGDYGYTF. The CDR3 DNA follows: TGTGCCAGCAGCAGACACCGGGACAGGGGGGACTATGGCTACACCTTC.

The chain has TRBV20-1 and TRBJ1-4; 10 bases are shared with TRBD1. V dropped 3 bases and J dropped 7; count of bases not matched to a gene: 8. CDR3 length equals 15 residues. CDR1 is DFQATT and CDR2 is SNEGSKA in the germline V gene (reference sequence). The CDR3: CSASLPGQGREKLFF. In DNA, the CDR3 is TGCAGTGCTAGTCTACCGGGACAGGGGCGTGAAAAACTGTTTTTT.

V gene TRBV7-6 combines with J gene TRBJ1-6, with 11 bases matching TRBD1. CDR3 size: 16 residues. The ends lost 3 bases at V and 8 bases at J; junction bases unmatched: 6. Germline V gives CDR1 SGHVS, CDR2 FNYEAQ. This CDR3 reads CASSFGTGGIDSPLHF. The CDR3 region has the DNA TGTGCCAGCAGCTTCGGGACAGGGGGAATCGATTCACCCCTCCACTTT.

V is TRBV7-9 and J is TRBJ1-1, with 8 positions matching TRBD1. The ends lost 5 bases at V and 6 bases at J; junction bases unmatched: 8. CDR1 and CDR2 from the germline V gene are SEHNR and FQNEAQ (reference sequence). CDR3 size: 14 residues. The CDR3 coding sequence is TGTGCCAGCAGCGTTGGGACAGGTAGTCCTGAAGCTTTCTTT. This encodes CASSVGTGSPEAFF.

The chain uses TRBV19 and TRBJ2-3; 9 bases are a match to TRBD2. The CDR3 contains 14 residues. Germline CDR1 LNHDA, CDR2 SQIVND (reference sequence). With 7 bases clipped from V and 3 bases from J, the junction kept 5 bases outside the gene matches. CDR3 loop: CASTNSGGTDTQYF. The CDR3 bases are TGTGCCAGTACTAATAGCGGGGGTACAGATACGCAGTATTTT.

This clone was detected only once. The chain combines TRBV4-1 with TRBJ1-3; D possibly corresponds to TRBD1 (5 bases). V lost 4 bases to trimming and J lost 0 bases, with 13 bases between them. The CDR3 is 16 amino acids. The germline CDR1 and CDR2 sequences are MGHRA and YSYEKL. CDR3 region: CASSPRGDLSGNTIYF. CDR3 DNA: TGCGCCAGCAGCCCCCGGGGGGACCTCTCTGGAAACACCATATATTTT.

This chain joins TRBV2 and TRBJ2-7, with 9 bases identical to TRBD1. J gave up 0 bases and V 6 bases, and 3 bases lay outside the gene matches. From germline, CDR1 is SNHLY and CDR2 FYNNEI. The CDR3 contains 14 residues. As DNA, the CDR3 is TGTGCCAGCAGGACAGGGGGGAGCTCCTACGAGCAGTACTTC. Translating gives CASRTGGSSYEQYF.

The table lists this clone with a few counts. The chain has TRBV5-4 and TRBJ2-1; 10 nucleotides match TRBD2. The V and J ends lost 6 bases and 8 bases, in that order; junction bases with no gene match: 5. Germline CDR1 is SGHNT and CDR2 is YYREEE (reference sequence). There are 13 residues in the CDR3. The DNA of the CDR3 is TGTGCCAGCACCGTAGCGGGGGGCTATGAGCAGTTCTTC. This encodes CASTVAGGYEQFF.

This clone showed up just once. This rearrangement joins TRBV12-3 or TRBV12-4 to TRBJ1-5; D is undetermined. The CDR3 totals 12 residues. Trimming left V 7 bases short and J 9 bases short, with 13 bases between. CDR3 nucleotide sequence: TGTGCCAGCACCTTCAGACCAGGGCCCCAGCATTTT. Encoded protein: CASTFRPGPQHF.

The chain carries TRBV14 and TRBJ1-1, with D perhaps matching TRBD1 (5 bases). The length of the CDR3 is 16 residues. Deletions cut 3 bases from V and 5 bases from J, with 19 bases between. Germline CDR1 is SGHDN and CDR2 is FVKESK. The CDR3 coding sequence is TGTGCCAGCAGCCATTTAAATGGGGCGACAGCAACTGAAGCTTTCTTT. Protein product: CASSHLNGATATEAFF. The full variable domain, its missing parts supplied by reference TRBV14 and TRBJ1-1, is EAGVTQFPSHSVIEKGQTVTLRCDPISGHDNLYWYRRVMGKEIKFLLHFVKESKQDESGMPNNRFLAERTGGTYSTLKVQPAELEDSGVYFCASSHLNGATATEAFFGQGTRLTVV.